Below, 12 T cell receptor beta chains from the same sample are listed, as sequenced in a study of blood T cell repertoires in COVID-19. Generated by immunoSEQ multiplex PCR, the TCRdb table keeps only in-frame clones and is missing some. Of about 250,000 clones listed, roughly 85% are singletons. The sample comprised peripheral blood. The receptors were sampled from a man younger than 35 with active or convalescent COVID-19.

V and J are TRBV5-1 and TRBJ2-1; 12 positions agree with TRBD2. Trimming cost V 5 bases and J 10 bases; bases outside gene matches: 7. Germline CDR1 is SGHRS and CDR2 is YFSETQ. This CDR3 comprises 14 residues. As DNA, the CDR3 is TGCGCCAGCAGGATACTAGCGGGAGGATTGGAGCAGTTCTTC. Translating gives CASRILAGGLEQFF.

Only a few counts were recorded for this clone. The CDR3 DNA follows: TGTGCCAGCAGCCAAGATTGGGCTCATTCACCCCTCCACTTT. Protein sequence: CASSQDWAHSPLHF. V usage is TRBV14 and J usage is TRBJ1-6; D is undetermined. The CDR3 totals 14 residues. Germline V CDR1 and CDR2: SGHDN, FVKESK. With 0 bases removed from V and 8 bases from J, the gap between germline ends came to 8 bases.

This clone was counted a few times. The rearrangement links TRBV19 to TRBJ1-2; 7 bases line up with TRBD1. Germline CDR1 and CDR2: LNHDA and SQIVND (reference sequence). J gave up 4 bases and V 7 bases, and 12 bases lay outside the gene matches. CDR3 length: 15 residues. CDR3 in amino acids: CASTRGDRAIYGYTF. CDR3 sequence (DNA): TGTGCCAGTACCCGTGGAGACAGGGCAATCTATGGCTACACCTTC.

The gene calls are TRBV6-2 or TRBV6-3 and TRBJ2-7, with 10 bases identical to TRBD2. Germline CDR1 is MNHEY and CDR2 is SVGEGT. With V trimmed by 2 bases and J by 6 bases, 7 bases remained unmatched. The CDR3 consists of 15 residues. The CDR3 DNA follows: TGTGCCAGCAGTTACACCCTAGCGGGAGAACTCGAGCAGTACTTC. Protein: CASSYTLAGELEQYF.

V is TRBV2 and J is TRBJ1-1; no clear D gene. V lost 9 bases and J lost 0, with 11 bases in between. This CDR3 has 13 amino acids. CDR1 is SNHLY and CDR2 is FYNNEI in the germline V gene. DNA for the CDR3: TGTGCCAGGAGACACGACCTGAACACTGAAGCTTTCTTT. This codes for CARRHDLNTEAFF. Together with reference TRBV2 and TRBJ1-1, the CDR3 gives the full variable domain: EPEVTQTPSHQVTQMGQEVILRCVPISNHLYFYWYRQILGQKVEFLVSFYNNEISEKSEIFDDQFSVERPDGSNFTLKIRSTKLEDSAMYFCARRHDLNTEAFFGQGTRLTVV.

Concerning this clone itself: Other DNA sequences in the sample encode the same CDR3. V and J are TRBV11-3 and TRBJ2-2, with TRBD2 matching over 9 bases. The V segment lost 1 base and the J segment 5 bases; nucleotides outside the gene matches: 2. Germline loops: CDR1 SGHNT, CDR2 YENEEA. The CDR3 has 15 amino acids. The CDR3 loop reads CASSLGLAGTGELFF. CDR3 in DNA: TGTGCCAGCAGCTTAGGGCTAGCGGGGACCGGGGAGCTGTTTTTT.

This clone occurred a few times. The rearrangement uses TRBV28 and TRBJ1-2; 12 nucleotides align to TRBD1. The CDR3 totals 15 residues. Losses at the gene ends were 9 bases for V and 3 bases for J; bases not matched to a gene: 8. Germline V CDR1 and CDR2: MDHEN, SYDVKM. CDR3 sequence reads: CASGTGGAVDYGYTF. Written as DNA, the CDR3 is TGTGCCAGTGGGACAGGGGGCGCGGTTGACTATGGCTACACCTTC.

The chain is built from TRBV7-2 and TRBJ1-4; maybe TRBD1 (6 bases). The V gene's germline CDR1 is SGHTA and CDR2 FQGNSA. The CDR3 totals 16 residues. Trimming removed 6 bases from V and 4 bases from J, with 18 bases in between. CDR3 in DNA: TGTGCCAGCAGTCCTACTACGGGCAGGGGTAATGAAAAACTGTTTTTT. This codes for CASSPTTGRGNEKLFF. The full variable domain, with the rest looked up from reference TRBV7-2 and TRBJ1-4, is GAGVSQSPSNKVTEKGKDVELRCDPISGHTALYWYRQSLGQGLEFLIYFQGNSAPDKSGLPSDRFSAERTGGSVSTLTIQRTQQEDSAVYLCASSPTTGRGNEKLFFGSGTQLSVL.

The chain combines TRBV15 with TRBJ1-4, with 9 bases fitting TRBD1. The CDR3 is made up of 15 amino acids. J lost 8 bases, V lost 1 base, and 5 bases had no gene match. Looked up from germline, CDR1 is LNHNV and CDR2 is YYDKDF (reference sequence). In DNA form, the CDR3 reads TGTGCCACCAGCAGAGCGGACAGGGGAGAAGAAAAACTGTTTTTT. Protein product: CATSRADRGEEKLFF.

V gene TRBV27 combines with J gene TRBJ1-2; 9 bases map to TRBD1. V shed 3 bases, J shed 8 bases, and the junction held 7 bases outside the gene matches. The CDR3 consists of 14 residues. Germline V lookup: CDR1 MNHEY, CDR2 SMNVEV (reference sequence). CDR3 bases: TGTGCCAGCAGTTTCTCGGGACAGGGAGACGGCTACACCTTC. Its translation: CASSFSGQGDGYTF.

This clone came up once. V usage is TRBV7-2 and J usage is TRBJ1-2; possible D gene TRBD1, 6 bases. The CDR3 spans 15 residues. Per germline, CDR1 SGHTA and CDR2 FQGNSA. V was shortened by 5 bases and J by 6 bases, with 19 bases between the two germline ends. The CDR3: CASSGHIPGVNGYTF. The CDR3 DNA is TGTGCCAGCAGCGGGCATATTCCAGGGGTAAATGGCTACACCTTC.

In nucleotides, the CDR3 is TGTGCCAGCAGCGTAGAGGGACTAGCGACAGATACGCAGTATTTT. Translated, it gives CASSVEGLATDTQYF. This chain links TRBV9 with TRBJ2-3, with 10 bases identical to TRBD2. Germline assignment: CDR1 SGDLS and CDR2 YYNGEE. This CDR3 has 15 amino acids. J lost 3 bases, V lost 0 bases, and 1 base had no gene match.